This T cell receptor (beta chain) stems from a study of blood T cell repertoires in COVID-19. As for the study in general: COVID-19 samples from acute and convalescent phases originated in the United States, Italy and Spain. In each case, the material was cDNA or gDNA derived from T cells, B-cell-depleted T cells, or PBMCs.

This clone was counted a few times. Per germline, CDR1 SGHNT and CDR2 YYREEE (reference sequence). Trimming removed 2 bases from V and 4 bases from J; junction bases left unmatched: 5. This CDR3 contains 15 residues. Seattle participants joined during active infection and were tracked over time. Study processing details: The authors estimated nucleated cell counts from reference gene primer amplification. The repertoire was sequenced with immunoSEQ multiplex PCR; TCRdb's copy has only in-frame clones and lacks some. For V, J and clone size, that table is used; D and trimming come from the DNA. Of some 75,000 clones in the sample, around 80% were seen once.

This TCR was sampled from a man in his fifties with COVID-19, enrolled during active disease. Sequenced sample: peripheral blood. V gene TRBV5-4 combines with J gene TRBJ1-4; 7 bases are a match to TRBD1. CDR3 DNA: TGTGCCAGCAGCTTTGTTCAGGGGGATAATGAAAAACTGTTTTTT. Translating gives CASSFVQGDNEKLFF. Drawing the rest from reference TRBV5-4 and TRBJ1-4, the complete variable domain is ETGVTQSPTHLIKTRGQQVTLRCSSQSGHNTVSWYQQALGQGPQFIFQYYREEENGRGNFPPRFSGLQFPNYSSELNVNALELDDSALYLCASSFVQGDNEKLFFGSGTQLSVL.